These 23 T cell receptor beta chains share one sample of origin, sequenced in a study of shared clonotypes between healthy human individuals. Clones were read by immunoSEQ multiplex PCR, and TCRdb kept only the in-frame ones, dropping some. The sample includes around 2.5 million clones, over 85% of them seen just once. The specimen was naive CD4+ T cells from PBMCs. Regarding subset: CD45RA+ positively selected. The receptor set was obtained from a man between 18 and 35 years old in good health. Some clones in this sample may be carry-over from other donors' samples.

CDR3 in amino acids: CASSIVGILDTQYF. CDR3 coding DNA: TGTGCCAGTAGTATTGTGGGTATTTTGGATACGCAGTATTTT. The chain links TRBV19 to TRBJ2-3; no clear D. The germline CDR1 and CDR2 sequences are LNHDA and SQIVND (reference sequence). This CDR3 contains 14 residues. The V gene lost 3 bases and the J gene lost 6 bases, with 13 bases spanning the gap.

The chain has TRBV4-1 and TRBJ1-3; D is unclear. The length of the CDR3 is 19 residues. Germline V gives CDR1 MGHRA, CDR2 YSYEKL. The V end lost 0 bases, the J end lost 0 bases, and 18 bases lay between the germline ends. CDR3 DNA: TGCGCCAGCAGCCAAGATGGCCCGTCGATAACCAACTCTGGAAACACCATATATTTT. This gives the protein CASSQDGPSITNSGNTIYF.

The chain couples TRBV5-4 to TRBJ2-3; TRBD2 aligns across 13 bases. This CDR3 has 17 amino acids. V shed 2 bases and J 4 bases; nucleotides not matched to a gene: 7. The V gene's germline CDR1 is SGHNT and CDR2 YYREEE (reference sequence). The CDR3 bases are TGTGCCAGCAGCTTCGCAATGGGACTAGCGGGACCAGATACGCAGTATTTT. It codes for CASSFAMGLAGPDTQYF.

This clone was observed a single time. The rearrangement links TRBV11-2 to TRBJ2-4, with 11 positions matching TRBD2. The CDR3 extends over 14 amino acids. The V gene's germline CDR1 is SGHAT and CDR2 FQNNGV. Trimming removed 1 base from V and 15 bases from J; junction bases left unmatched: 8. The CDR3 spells CASSLVAGGPVMYF. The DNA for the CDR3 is TGTGCCAGCAGCTTAGTAGCGGGAGGGCCGGTTATGTACTTC.

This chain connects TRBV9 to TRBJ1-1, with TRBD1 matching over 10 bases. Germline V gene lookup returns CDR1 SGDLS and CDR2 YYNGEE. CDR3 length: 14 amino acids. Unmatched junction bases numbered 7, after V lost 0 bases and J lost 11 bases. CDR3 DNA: TGTGCCAGCAGCGTAGCTTTGGGACAGGGGCGGGCTTTCTTT. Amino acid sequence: CASSVALGQGRAFF. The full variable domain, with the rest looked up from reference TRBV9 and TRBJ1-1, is DSGVTQTPKHLITATGQRVTLRCSPRSGDLSVYWYQQSLDQGLQFLIQYYNGEERAKGNILERFSAQQFPDLHSELNLSSLELGDSALYFCASSVALGQGRAFFGQGTRLTVV.

CDR3: CASSLGVIQNTGELFF. The DNA for the CDR3 is TGTGCCAGCTCACTAGGGGTCATACAGAACACCGGGGAGCTGTTTTTT. V is TRBV18 and J is TRBJ2-2; the D gene is possibly TRBD1 (5 bases). V gave up 4 bases and J gave up 1 base, with 13 bases separating them. Germline loops: CDR1 KGHSH, CDR2 LQKENI. The CDR3 is 16 amino acids.

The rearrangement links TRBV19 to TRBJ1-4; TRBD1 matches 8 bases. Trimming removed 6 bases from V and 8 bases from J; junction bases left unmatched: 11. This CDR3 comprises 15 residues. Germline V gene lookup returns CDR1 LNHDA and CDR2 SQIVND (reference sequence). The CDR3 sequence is CASSLRQGMEEKLFF. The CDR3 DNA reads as TGTGCCAGTAGCTTAAGACAGGGGATGGAGGAAAAACTGTTTTTT.

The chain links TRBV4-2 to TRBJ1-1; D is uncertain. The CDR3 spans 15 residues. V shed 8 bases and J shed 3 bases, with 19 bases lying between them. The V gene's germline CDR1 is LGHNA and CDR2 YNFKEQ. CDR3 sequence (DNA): TGTGCCAGCGGATCAAGCAATCCGGCCCACACTGAAGCTTTCTTT. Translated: CASGSSNPAHTEAFF.

CDR3 in amino acids: CASSLTGRMSGDTQYF. CDR3 DNA sequence: TGCGCCAGCAGCTTGACGGGCAGAATGTCCGGAGATACGCAGTATTTT. The gene calls are TRBV5-1 and TRBJ2-3, with unresolved D. The CDR3 spans 16 residues. V was cut by 1 base and J by 5 bases, with 17 bases left in between. CDR1 and CDR2 from the germline V gene are SGHRS and YFSETQ.

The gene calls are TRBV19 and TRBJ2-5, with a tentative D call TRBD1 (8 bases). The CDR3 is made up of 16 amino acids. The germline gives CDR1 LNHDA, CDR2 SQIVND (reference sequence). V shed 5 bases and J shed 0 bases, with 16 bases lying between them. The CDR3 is CASSFGGTGYQETQYF. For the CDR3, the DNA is TGTGCCAGTAGTTTCGGGGGGACAGGATACCAAGAGACCCAGTACTTC.

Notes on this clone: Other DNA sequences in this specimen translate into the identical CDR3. CDR3 loop: CASSLDTYNEQFF. In DNA, the CDR3 is TGTGCCAGCAGCTTGGACACATACAATGAGCAGTTCTTC. The V gene is TRBV7-3, the J gene TRBJ2-1, with a tentative D call TRBD1 (5 bases). CDR3 length equals 13 residues. V was pared by 3 bases and J by 4 bases, with 7 bases between. Looked up from germline, CDR1 is SGHTA and CDR2 is FQGTGA.

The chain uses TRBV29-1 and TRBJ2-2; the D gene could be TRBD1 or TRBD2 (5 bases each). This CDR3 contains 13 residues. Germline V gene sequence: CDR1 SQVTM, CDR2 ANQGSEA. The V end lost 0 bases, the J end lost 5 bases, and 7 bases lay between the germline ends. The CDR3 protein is CSVEEWGTGELFF. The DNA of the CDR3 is TGCAGCGTTGAAGAATGGGGGACCGGGGAGCTGTTTTTT.

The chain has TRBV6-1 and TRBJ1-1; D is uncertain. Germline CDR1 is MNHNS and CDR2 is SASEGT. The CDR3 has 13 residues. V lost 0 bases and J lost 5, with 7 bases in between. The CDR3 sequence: CASSEAVATEAFF. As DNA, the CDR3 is TGTGCCAGCAGTGAAGCAGTAGCTACTGAAGCTTTCTTT.

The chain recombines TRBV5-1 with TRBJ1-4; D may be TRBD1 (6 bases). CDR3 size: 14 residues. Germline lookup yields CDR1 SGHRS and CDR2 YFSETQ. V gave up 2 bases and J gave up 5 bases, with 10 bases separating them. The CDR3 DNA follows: TGCGCCAGCAGCTTCAACGGACAGAATGAAAAACTGTTTTTT. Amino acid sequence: CASSFNGQNEKLFF.

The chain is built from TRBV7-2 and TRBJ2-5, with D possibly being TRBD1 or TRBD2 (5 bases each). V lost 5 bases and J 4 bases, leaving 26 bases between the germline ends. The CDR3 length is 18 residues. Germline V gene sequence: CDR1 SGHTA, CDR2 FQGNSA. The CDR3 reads CASSAGSRGGPILETQYF. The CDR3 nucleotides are TGTGCCAGCAGCGCTGGTTCGAGGGGTGGCCCGATTTTAGAGACCCAGTACTTC.

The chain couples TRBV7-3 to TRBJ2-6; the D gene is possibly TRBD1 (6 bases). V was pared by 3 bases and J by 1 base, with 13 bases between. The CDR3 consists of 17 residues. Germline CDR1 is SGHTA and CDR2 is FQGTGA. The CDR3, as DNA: TGTGCCAGCAGCTTCGGACAGCCTCTGTCTGGGGCCAACGTCCTGACTTTC. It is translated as CASSFGQPLSGANVLTF.

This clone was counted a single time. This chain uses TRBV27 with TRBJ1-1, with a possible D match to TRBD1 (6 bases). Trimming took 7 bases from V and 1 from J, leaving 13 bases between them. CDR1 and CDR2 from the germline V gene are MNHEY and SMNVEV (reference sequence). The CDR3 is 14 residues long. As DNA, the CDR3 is TGTGCCAGCACCCCCGACAGGCCGAACACTGAAGCTTTCTTT. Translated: CASTPDRPNTEAFF.

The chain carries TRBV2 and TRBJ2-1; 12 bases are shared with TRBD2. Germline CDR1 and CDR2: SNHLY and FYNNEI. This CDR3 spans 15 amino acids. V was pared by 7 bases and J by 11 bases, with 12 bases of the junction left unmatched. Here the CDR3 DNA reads TGTGCCAGCACCACTGCAGGGACTAGCGGGTCTCAGCAGTTCTTC. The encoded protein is CASTTAGTSGSQQFF.

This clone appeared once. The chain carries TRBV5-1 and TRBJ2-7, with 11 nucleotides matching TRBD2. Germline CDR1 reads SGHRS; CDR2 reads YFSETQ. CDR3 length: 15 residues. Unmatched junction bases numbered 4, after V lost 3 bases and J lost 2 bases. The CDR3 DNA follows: TGCGCCAGCAGCTCACTAGCGGGAGACACCTACGAGCAGTACTTC. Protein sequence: CASSSLAGDTYEQYF.

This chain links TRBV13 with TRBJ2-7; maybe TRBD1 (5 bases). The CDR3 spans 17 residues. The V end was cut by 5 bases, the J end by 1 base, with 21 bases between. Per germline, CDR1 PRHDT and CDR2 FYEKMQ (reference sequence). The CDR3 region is CASSPESWAGHSYEQYF. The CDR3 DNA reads TGTGCCAGCAGCCCGGAATCCTGGGCAGGGCATTCCTACGAGCAGTACTTC. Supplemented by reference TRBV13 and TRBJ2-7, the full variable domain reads AAGVIQSPRHLIKEKRETATLKCYPIPRHDTVYWYQQGPGQDPQFLISFYEKMQSDKGSIPDRFSAQQFSDYHSELNMSSLELGDSALYFCASSPESWAGHSYEQYFGPGTRLTVT.

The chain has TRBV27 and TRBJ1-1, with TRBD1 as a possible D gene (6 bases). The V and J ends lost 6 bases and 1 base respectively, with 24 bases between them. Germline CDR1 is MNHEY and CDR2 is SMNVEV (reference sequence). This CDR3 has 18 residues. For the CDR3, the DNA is TGTGCCAGCAGCCCCTACATTCGCCCCAGGGGAACGAACACTGAAGCTTTCTTT. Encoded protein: CASSPYIRPRGTNTEAFF.

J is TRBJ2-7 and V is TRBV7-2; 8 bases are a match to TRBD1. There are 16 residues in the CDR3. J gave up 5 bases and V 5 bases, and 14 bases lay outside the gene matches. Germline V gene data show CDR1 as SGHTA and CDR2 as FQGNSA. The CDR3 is CASSPIFWQGANEQYF. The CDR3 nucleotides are TGTGCCAGCAGCCCTATATTCTGGCAGGGGGCAAACGAGCAGTACTTC.

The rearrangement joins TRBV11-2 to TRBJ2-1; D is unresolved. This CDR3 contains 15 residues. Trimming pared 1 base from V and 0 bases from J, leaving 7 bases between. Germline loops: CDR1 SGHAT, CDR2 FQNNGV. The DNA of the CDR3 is TGTGCCAGCAGCTTAGGGACCATCTCCTACAATGAGCAGTTCTTC. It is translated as CASSLGTISYNEQFF. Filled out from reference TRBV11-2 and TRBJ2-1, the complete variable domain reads EAGVAQSPRYKIIEKRQSVAFWCNPISGHATLYWYQQILGQGPKLLIQFQNNGVVDDSQLPKDRFSAERLKGVDSTLKIQPAKLEDSAVYLCASSLGTISYNEQFFGPGTRLTVL.